This record looks at one TCR beta chain sequence and its context. The antigen is unknown. This CDR3 contains 17 residues. Trimming stripped 5 bases from V and 3 bases from J, with 21 bases between. Germline V gene data show CDR1 as SGHAT and CDR2 as FQDESV (reference sequence). This sample was taken from a study of shared clonotypes between healthy human individuals. Study-wide results and limits: In four donors, around 5% of naive CD4 clonotypes appeared in common. Against clonotypes common to all four donors, non-shared ones had lower generation probabilities. Rarefaction showed sorted-subset sequencing was incomplete despite large depth.

Naive CD8 cells lacked CD45RO, underwent positive selection for CCR7 and left out terminally differentiated effector memory CD45RA+ cells. Adult donors, all healthy and HIV-negative, had no recent acute infections or vaccinations. Generated by immunoSEQ multiplex PCR, the TCRdb table keeps only in-frame clones and is missing some. The repertoire holds millions of clones, just under 95% seen once, with approximately 1.2% in the top ten. The V gene is TRBV11-1, the J gene TRBJ2-3; D could derive from TRBD1 or TRBD2 (5 bases each). The material sequenced was naive CD8+ T cells sorted from blood. The receptor was derived from a man aged 18 to 35 in good health. The DNA of the CDR3 is TGTGCCAGCAGCCCAGAGGGAATGACAGTGAAAACAGATACGCAGTATTTT. It encodes CASSPEGMTVKTDTQYF.